This entry concerns a single T cell receptor beta chain. This record comes from a study of blood T cell repertoires in COVID-19. Overall study context: Italy, Spain and the United States were the sources of the convalescent and acute COVID-19 samples.

The CDR3 has 13 amino acids. Trimming cost V 3 bases and J 4 bases, with 8 bases left between them. Authors' data handling: Using reference gene primer amplification, nucleated cell counts were estimated. Profiled with immunoSEQ multiplex PCR; TCRdb holds only in-frame clones, not every one. V and J calls and clone size come straight from that table; D and trimming were deduced from the DNA. The table records some 200,000 clones, 87% of them present only once. The source of this sequence is a man aged 55 to 70 with active or convalescent COVID-19. The sample was peripheral blood. V and J are TRBV12-3 or TRBV12-4 and TRBJ2-3; D call uncertain. CDR3 nucleotides: TGTGCCAGCAGTTTCACGGGTGCAGATACGCAGTATTTT. This gives the protein CASSFTGADTQYF.